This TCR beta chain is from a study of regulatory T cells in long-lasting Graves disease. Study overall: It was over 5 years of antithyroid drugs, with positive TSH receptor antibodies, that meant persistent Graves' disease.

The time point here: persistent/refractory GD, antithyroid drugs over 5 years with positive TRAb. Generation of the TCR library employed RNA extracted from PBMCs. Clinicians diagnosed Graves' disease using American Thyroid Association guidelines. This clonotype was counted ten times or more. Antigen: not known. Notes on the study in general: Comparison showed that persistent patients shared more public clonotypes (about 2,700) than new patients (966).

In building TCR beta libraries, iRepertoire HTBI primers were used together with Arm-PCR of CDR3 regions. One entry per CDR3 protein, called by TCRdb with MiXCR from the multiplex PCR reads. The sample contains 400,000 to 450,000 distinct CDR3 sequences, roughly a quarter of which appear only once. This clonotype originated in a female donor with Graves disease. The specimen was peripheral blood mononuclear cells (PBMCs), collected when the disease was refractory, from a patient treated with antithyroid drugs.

CDR3 protein: CASSPTGYNEQFF. The CDR3 coding sequence is TGTGCCAGCAGTCCGACAGGCTACAATGAGCAGTTCTTC. The chain is built from TRBV6-1 and TRBJ2-1, with D possibly being TRBD1 (6 bases). V was pared by 5 bases and J by 3 bases, with 8 bases between. There are 13 residues in the CDR3. The germline gives CDR1 MNHNS, CDR2 SASEGT.